The rows below give T cell receptor beta chains drawn from one sample of a study of lymphopenia after photon versus proton radiotherapy. Clones were read by immunoSEQ multiplex PCR, and TCRdb kept only the in-frame ones, dropping some. The table includes 55,000 to 75,000 clones, more than 75% detected once. Here the sequenced sample was peripheral blood, taken from a patient treated with photon-based radiotherapy. All receptors come from a woman aged 70-85 years with pancreatic cancer. Both conserved end residues are part of each CDR3. Each record gives: clone size, J gene, V gene, D gene, CDR3 protein, CDR3 DNA. D genes are given only for firm matches. Some rows mark clone size as missing; the rest say once, few, many or name a class of expanded clone.

>-|TRBJ2-7|TRBV7-2|TRBD2
CASSYLAGGPYEQYF
TGTGCCAGCAGCTACCTGGCGGGAGGTCCCTACGAGCAGTACTTC
>once|TRBJ1-5|TRBV18|TRBD1
CASSPRDSSNQPQHF
TGTGCCAGCTCACCCCGGGACAGTAGCAATCAGCCCCAGCATTTT
>-|TRBJ2-3|TRBV18|-
CASSPTRAPDTQYF
TGTGCCAGCTCACCGACCCGGGCTCCAGATACGCAGTATTTT
>-|TRBJ2-2|TRBV4-2|TRBD1
CASSQEGWTGPTGELFF
TGTGCCAGCAGCCAGGAGGGGTGGACAGGGCCCACCGGGGAGCTGTTTTTT
>-|TRBJ2-7|TRBV28|TRBD2
CASSPTGLASSYEQYF
TGTGCCAGCAGTCCTACCGGACTAGCTTCCAGCTACGAGCAGTACTTC
>-|TRBJ2-7|TRBV18|-
CASSQQGANYEQYF
TGTGCCAGCTCTCAACAGGGAGCCAACTACGAGCAGTACTTC
>-|TRBJ2-1|TRBV7-8|TRBD2
CASSLGAGGPSRNEQFF
TGTGCCAGCAGCTTAGGTGCGGGAGGGCCCTCCCGCAATGAGCAGTTCTTC
>-|TRBJ1-5|TRBV4-1|TRBD1
CASSQAPGTGGRGNQPQHF
TGCGCCAGCAGCCAAGCCCCTGGGACAGGGGGGCGAGGGAATCAGCCCCAGCATTTT
>-|TRBJ1-1|TRBV27|TRBD1
CASSLGGGAPAFF
TGTGCCAGCAGTTTAGGAGGGGGCGCCCCAGCTTTCTTT
>-|TRBJ1-3|TRBV18|TRBD1
CASSPDLTFGQGMKNTIYF
TGTGCCAGCTCACCGGACCTTACATTTGGACAGGGAATGAAAAACACCATATATTTT
>-|TRBJ2-3|TRBV18|TRBD2
CASSNRGTSGSPDTQYF
TGTGCCAGCTCAAACCGCGGAACTAGCGGGAGTCCGGATACGCAGTATTTT
>-|TRBJ1-2|TRBV5-6|TRBD1
CASSLAGQGAFGYTF
TGTGCCAGCAGCTTGGCTGGACAGGGGGCGTTTGGCTACACCTTC
>-|TRBJ2-7|TRBV14|-
CASSHTPGSDEQYF
TGTGCCAGCAGCCACACACCGGGCAGCGACGAGCAGTACTTC
>-|TRBJ2-5|TRBV18|TRBD2
CASSPAGGARETQYF
TGTGCCAGCTCACCGGCCGGGGGGGCTCGGGAGACCCAGTACTTC
>-|TRBJ2-1|TRBV2|TRBD2
CASSVLAGLRQEQFF
TGTGCCAGCAGCGTACTAGCGGGCCTGCGGCAAGAGCAGTTCTTC
>-|TRBJ2-1|TRBV4-2|-
CASSQDLLPIGEQFF
TGTGCCAGCAGCCAAGATTTGCTACCGATCGGGGAGCAGTTCTTC
>-|TRBJ2-7|TRBV27|-
CASSLSYGEPYEQYF
TGTGCCAGCAGTTTATCGTATGGCGAACCCTACGAGCAGTACTTC
>-|TRBJ2-1|TRBV5-5|TRBD1
CASGQGAGNEQFF
TGTGCCAGCGGACAGGGGGCAGGCAATGAGCAGTTCTTC
>-|TRBJ1-3|TRBV4-1|-
CASSQELVTLSGNTIYF
TGCGCCAGCAGCCAAGAATTGGTGACTCTCTCTGGAAACACCATATATTTT
>-|TRBJ2-7|TRBV5-6|-
CASSLGGGSVYEQYF
TGTGCCAGCAGCTTGGGAGGGGGGTCAGTATACGAGCAGTACTTC
>-|TRBJ1-1|TRBV4-3|-
CASSRETVLITEAFF
TGCGCCAGCAGCCGAGAGACGGTGCTTATCACTGAAGCTTTCTTT
>-|TRBJ2-3|TRBV7-9|-
CASMGAYTDTQYF
TGTGCCAGCATGGGCGCGTACACAGATACGCAGTATTTT
>-|TRBJ2-3|TRBV5-1|-
CASSSSWDTQYF
TGCGCCAGCAGTTCCTCTTGGGATACGCAGTATTTT
>-|TRBJ2-7|TRBV7-2|-
CASSLSGTNSYEQYF
TGTGCCAGCAGCTTATCCGGGACCAACTCCTACGAGCAGTACTTC
>-|TRBJ1-1|TRBV7-9|-
CASSLAPGQNAFF
TGTGCCAGCAGCTTAGCGCCCGGACAGAACGCTTTCTTT
>-|TRBJ1-1|TRBV5-1|TRBD1
CASSHTTGVNTEAFF
TGCGCCAGCAGCCATACGACAGGGGTAAACACTGAAGCTTTCTTT
>-|TRBJ2-3|TRBV19|TRBD1
CASRETGVNTDTQYF
TGTGCCAGTAGAGAAACAGGGGTTAACACAGATACGCAGTATTTT
>-|TRBJ2-1|TRBV9|TRBD2
CASSVRAGGTEQFF
TGTGCCAGCAGCGTAAGGGCGGGAGGGACCGAGCAGTTCTTC
>-|TRBJ2-1|TRBV28|TRBD2
CASGETSGSGNEQFF
TGTGCCAGCGGGGAGACTAGCGGGAGTGGTAATGAGCAGTTCTTC
>-|TRBJ1-5|TRBV28|-
CASSPGVGSNQPQHF
TGTGCCAGCAGCCCAGGGGTCGGGAGCAATCAGCCCCAGCATTTT
>-|TRBJ2-5|TRBV15|-
CATSRGMETQYF
TGTGCCACCAGCAGGGGTATGGAGACCCAGTACTTC
>-|TRBJ1-2|TRBV6-5|-
CASSYSNGGVAYGYTF
TGTGCCAGCAGTTACTCGAATGGGGGGGTGGCCTATGGCTACACCTTC
>-|TRBJ2-3|TRBV29-1|-
CSVATDSSTDTQYF
TGCAGCGTTGCCACAGACTCTAGCACAGATACGCAGTATTTT
>-|TRBJ1-1|TRBV29-1|-
CSVNQRGTLTEAFF
TGCAGCGTTAACCAACGGGGGACGCTCACTGAAGCTTTCTTT
>-|TRBJ1-1|TRBV6-1|TRBD1
CASRETGRTEAFF
TGTGCCAGCAGAGAGACAGGGCGCACTGAAGCTTTCTTT
>-|TRBJ1-2|TRBV25-1|TRBD1
CASSESAGGNYGYTF
TGTGCCAGCAGTGAATCCGCAGGGGGGAACTATGGCTACACCTTC
>-|TRBJ2-3|TRBV5-4|TRBD2
CASSLEGFRTSGRGTDTQYF
TGTGCCAGCAGCTTGGAAGGGTTCAGGACTAGCGGGAGGGGCACAGATACGCAGTATTTT
>-|TRBJ1-2|TRBV6-1|-
CASSDTQRGLGYGYTF
TGTGCCAGCAGTGACACGCAGAGAGGGCTCGGCTATGGCTACACCTTC
>-|TRBJ2-5|TRBV11-1|-
CASSEGPNQETQYF
TGTGCCAGCAGCGAAGGACCCAATCAAGAGACCCAGTACTTC
>once|TRBJ2-5|TRBV9|TRBD1
CASTKGQGAEETQYF
TGTGCCAGCACCAAGGGACAGGGGGCTGAAGAGACCCAGTACTTC
>-|TRBJ1-1|TRBV19|TRBD1
CASSTGTGIMNTEAFF
TGTGCCAGTAGTACAGGGACAGGTATTATGAACACTGAAGCTTTCTTT
>-|TRBJ2-7|TRBV2|TRBD1
CASSERTGGFYEQYF
TGTGCCAGCAGTGAAAGGACAGGGGGTTTCTACGAGCAGTACTTC
>-|TRBJ2-5|TRBV5-6|TRBD2
CASSSEAGVSQETQYF
TGTGCCAGCAGCTCGGAAGCGGGAGTCTCGCAAGAGACCCAGTACTTC
>-|TRBJ1-2|TRBV6-1|-
CASSAQGPGGYTF
TGTGCCAGCAGTGCCCAGGGACCGGGAGGCTACACCTTC
>once|TRBJ2-1|TRBV10-3|TRBD2
CAISTPRGGGNEQFF
TGTGCCATCAGCACCCCGCGCGGGGGGGGGAATGAGCAGTTCTTC
>-|TRBJ2-7|TRBV5-1|-
CASSLDSGQGYYEQYF
TGCGCCAGCAGCTTGGATTCAGGCCAAGGATACTACGAGCAGTACTTC
>-|TRBJ1-2|TRBV7-9|-
CASSLGTPAYGYTF
TGTGCCAGCAGCTTGGGGACCCCCGCCTATGGCTACACCTTC
>-|TRBJ2-1|TRBV28|-
CASSLPGDEQFF
TGTGCCAGCAGCCTTCCCGGGGATGAGCAGTTCTTC
>-|TRBJ2-1|TRBV19|-
CASSPSSPGQPYNEQFF
TGTGCCAGTAGTCCCTCCTCCCCCGGACAGCCCTACAATGAGCAGTTCTTC
>-|TRBJ1-5|TRBV7-2|-
CASSLALAGIQPQHF
TGTGCCAGCAGCTTAGCGCTAGCAGGGATCCAGCCCCAGCATTTT
>-|TRBJ2-1|TRBV7-2|TRBD2
CASSLPLGGVGEQFF
TGTGCCAGCAGCTTACCCTTGGGAGGGGTAGGAGAGCAGTTCTTC
>few|TRBJ1-3|TRBV19|TRBD1
CASMLDRAGNTIYF
TGTGCCAGTATGCTGGACAGGGCTGGAAACACCATATATTTT
>-|TRBJ1-4|TRBV7-8|-
CASSSVGGGGKTNEKLFF
TGTGCCAGCAGCTCCGTGGGCGGGGGGGGAAAGACTAATGAAAAACTGTTTTTT
>-|TRBJ2-1|TRBV7-9|TRBD2
CASSLARRERLSYNEQFF
TGTGCCAGCAGCTTAGCGAGGCGGGAGCGCCTCTCCTACAATGAGCAGTTCTTC
>-|TRBJ1-3|TRBV19|-
CASTRRVLSGNTIYF
TGTGCCAGTACCAGACGGGTCCTCTCTGGAAACACCATATATTTT
>-|TRBJ1-1|TRBV6-6|TRBD1
CASSDRGTNTEAFF
TGTGCCAGCAGCGACAGGGGGACGAACACTGAAGCTTTCTTT
>-|TRBJ2-7|TRBV28|-
CASNEPGTNYEQYF
TGTGCCAGCAACGAACCCGGGACAAATTACGAGCAGTACTTC
>-|TRBJ1-1|TRBV29-1|-
CSVLGDWNTEAFF
TGCAGCGTCCTTGGAGACTGGAACACTGAAGCTTTCTTT
>-|TRBJ2-7|TRBV5-6|-
CASSLRTSYEQYF
TGTGCCAGCAGCTTGCGAACGTCCTACGAGCAGTACTTC